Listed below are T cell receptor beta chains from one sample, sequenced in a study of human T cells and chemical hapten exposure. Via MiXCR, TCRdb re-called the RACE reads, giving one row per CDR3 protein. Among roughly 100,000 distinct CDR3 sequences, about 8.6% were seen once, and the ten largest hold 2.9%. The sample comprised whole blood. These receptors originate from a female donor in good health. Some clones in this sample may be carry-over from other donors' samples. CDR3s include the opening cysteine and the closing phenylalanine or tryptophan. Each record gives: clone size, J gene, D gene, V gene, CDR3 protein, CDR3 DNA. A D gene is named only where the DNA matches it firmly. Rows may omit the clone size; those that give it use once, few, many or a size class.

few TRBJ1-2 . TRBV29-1 CSADRYTF TGCAGCGCGGACAGATACACCTTC
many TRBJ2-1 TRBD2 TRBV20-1 CSLAGGPAHEQFF TGCAGTTTAGCGGGAGGGCCGGCACATGAGCAGTTCTTC
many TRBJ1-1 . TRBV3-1 CASSSGGNTEAFF TGTGCCAGCAGCAGTGGGGGGAACACTGAAGCTTTCTTT
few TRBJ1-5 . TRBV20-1 CSARDLGSRARPQHF TGCAGTGCTAGAGATCTGGGCAGCCGGGCGCGGCCCCAGCATTTT
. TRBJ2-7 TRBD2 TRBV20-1 CSAAGLADYEQYF TGCAGTGCTGCCGGACTAGCGGACTACGAGCAGTACTTC
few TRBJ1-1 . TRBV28 CASRLVTEAFF TGTGCCAGCAGACTAGTCACTGAAGCTTTCTTT
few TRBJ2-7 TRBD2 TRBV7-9 CASRRDSGDYEQYF TGTGCCAGCCGGCGCGATAGCGGGGATTACGAGCAGTACTTC
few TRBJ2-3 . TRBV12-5 CASGLEGRDTQYF TGTGCTAGTGGTTTAGAGGGGCGGGACACGCAGTATTTT
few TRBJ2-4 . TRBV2 CASSEFGDQGPKNIQYF TGTGCCAGCAGTGAATTTGGCGATCAGGGACCCAAAAACATTCAGTACTTC
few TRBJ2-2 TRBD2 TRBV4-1 CASRQASGSVLIGGELFF TGCGCCAGCAGACAAGCTAGCGGGAGCGTCTTGATTGGCGGGGAGCTGTTTTTT
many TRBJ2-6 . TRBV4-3 CASSQGAISGANVLTF TGCGCCAGCAGCCAAGGGGCGATCTCTGGGGCCAACGTCCTGACTTTC
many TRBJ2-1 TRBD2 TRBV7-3 CASSLGTSGSPKFF TGTGCCAGCAGCTTAGGGACTAGCGGGAGCCCCAAGTTCTTC
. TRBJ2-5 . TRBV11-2 CASSLARQEQETQYF TGTGCCAGCAGCTTAGCGAGACAGGAACAAGAGACCCAGTACTTC
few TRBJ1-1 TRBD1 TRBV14 CASSQDQGAMNTEAFF TGTGCCAGCAGCCAAGACCAGGGGGCTATGAACACTGAAGCTTTCTTT
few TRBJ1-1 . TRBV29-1 CSVRWTQATEAFF TGCAGCGTTCGTTGGACTCAGGCCACTGAAGCTTTCTTT
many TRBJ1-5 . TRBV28 CAAGGVSNQPQHF TGTGCCGCGGGGGGGGTTAGCAATCAGCCCCAGCATTTT
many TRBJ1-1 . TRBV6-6 CASRRGSYTEAFF TGTGCCAGCAGACGGGGCTCGTACACTGAAGCTTTCTTT
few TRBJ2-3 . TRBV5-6 CASSPWALPDTQYF TGTGCCAGCAGCCCCTGGGCTTTGCCAGATACGCAGTATTTT
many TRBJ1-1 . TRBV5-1 CASSLAGAGRAFF TGCGCCAGCAGCTTGGCCGGGGCAGGGCGGGCTTTCTTT
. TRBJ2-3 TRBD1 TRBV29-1 CSVEGTGGTGDTQYF TGCAGCGTTGAAGGGACAGGGGGCACGGGAGATACGCAGTATTTT
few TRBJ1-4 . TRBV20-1 CSAPNEKLFF TGCAGTGCTCCGAACGAAAAACTGTTTTTT
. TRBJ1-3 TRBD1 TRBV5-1 CASSLTGVAGNTIYF TGCGCCAGCAGCCTTACAGGGGTCGCCGGAAACACCATATATTTT
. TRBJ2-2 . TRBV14 CASSPGLTNTGELFF TGTGCCAGCAGTCCCGGACTGACCAACACCGGGGAGCTGTTTTTT
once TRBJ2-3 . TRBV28 CANTPEGNTQYF TGTGCCAACACCCCGGAGGGGAATACGCAGTATTTT
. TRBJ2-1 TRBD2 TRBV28 CASTPETSRINEQFF TGTGCCAGCACCCCCGAGACTAGCCGCATCAATGAGCAGTTCTTC
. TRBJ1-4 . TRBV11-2 CASTMGGNEKLFF TGTGCCAGCACCATGGGGGGCAATGAAAAACTGTTTTTT
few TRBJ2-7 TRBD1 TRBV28 CASNLGTGGYEQYF TGTGCCTCTAATCTCGGGACAGGGGGTTACGAGCAGTACTTC
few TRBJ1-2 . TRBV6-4 CASSSSPTDIYGYTF TGTGCCAGCAGTTCCTCCCCGACAGACATCTATGGCTACACCTTC
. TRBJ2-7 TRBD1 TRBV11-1 CASSPGLQGNEQYF TGTGCCAGCAGCCCGGGCTTACAGGGGAACGAGCAGTACTTC
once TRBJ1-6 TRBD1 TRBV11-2 CASSTTTIGTEIHF TGTGCCAGCAGCACTACAACGATCGGGACAGAGATCCACTTT
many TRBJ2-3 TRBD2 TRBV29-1 CSVARRETTDTQYF TGCAGCGTTGCGCGGCGGGAGACTACAGATACGCAGTATTTT
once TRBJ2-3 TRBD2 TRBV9 CTSSVGEAGASDTQYF TGTACCAGCAGCGTAGGAGAGGCGGGAGCGTCAGATACGCAGTATTTT
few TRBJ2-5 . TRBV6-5 CASSYSKLKETQYF TGTGCCAGCAGTTACTCTAAGTTAAAAGAGACCCAGTACTTC
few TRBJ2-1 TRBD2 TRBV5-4 CASSLAGAGALSYNEQFF TGTGCCAGCAGCTTAGCGGGGGCGGGGGCCCTGTCCTACAATGAGCAGTTCTTC
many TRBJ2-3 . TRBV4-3 CASSLLASDTDTQYF TGCGCCAGCAGCCTACTAGCCTCTGACACAGATACGCAGTATTTT
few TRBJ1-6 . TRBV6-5 CASSYSEGFGYNSPLHF TGTGCCAGCAGTTACTCGGAGGGGTTCGGATATAATTCACCCCTCCACTTT
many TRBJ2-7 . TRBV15 CATSRDYPGRLSSYEQYF TGTGCCACCAGCAGAGATTACCCAGGCAGGCTGAGCTCCTACGAGCAGTACTTC
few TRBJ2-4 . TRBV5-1 CASSFGSGKNIQYF TGCGCCAGCAGTTTCGGATCAGGCAAAAACATTCAGTACTTC
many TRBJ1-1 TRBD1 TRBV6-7 CASSVSGTGATEAFF TGTGCCAGCAGTGTGTCTGGTACAGGGGCCACTGAAGCTTTCTTT
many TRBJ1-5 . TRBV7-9 CASSLGRPLQPQHF TGTGCCAGCAGCTTGGGCAGGCCTCTTCAGCCCCAGCATTTT
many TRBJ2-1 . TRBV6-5 CASSPTPREQFF TGTGCCAGCAGTCCGACCCCCCGTGAGCAGTTCTTC
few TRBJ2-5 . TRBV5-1 CASSKGHPQETQYF TGCGCCAGCAGCAAAGGACACCCCCAAGAGACCCAGTACTTC
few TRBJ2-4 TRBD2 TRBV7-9 CASSLTFGGSSAKNIQYF TGTGCCAGCAGCTTAACGTTTGGCGGGAGTTCGGCCAAAAACATTCAGTACTTC
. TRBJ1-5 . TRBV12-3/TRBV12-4 CASTPAEGQARNQPQHF TGTGCCAGCACTCCAGCTGAGGGCCAGGCGCGAAATCAGCCCCAGCATTTT
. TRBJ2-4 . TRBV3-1 CASSQVGGTVAGREVGNIQYF TGTGCCAGCAGCCAAGTCGGTGGGACAGTCGCCGGGCGGGAGGTTGGAAACATTCAGTACTTC
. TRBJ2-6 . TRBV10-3 CAINQAGANVLTF TGTGCCATCAACCAAGCTGGGGCCAACGTCCTGACTTTC
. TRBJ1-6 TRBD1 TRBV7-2 CASSHGQGNSPLHF TGTGCCAGCAGCCACGGACAGGGAAATTCACCCCTCCACTTT
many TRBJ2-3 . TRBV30 CAWRTETDTQYF TGTGCCTGGAGGACCGAGACAGATACGCAGTATTTT
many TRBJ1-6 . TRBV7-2 CASSSLASSYNSPLHF TGTGCCAGCAGCTCTCTAGCGAGCTCCTATAATTCACCCCTCCACTTT
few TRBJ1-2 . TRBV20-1 CSAHNLIYGYTF TGCAGTGCACACAATCTGATTTATGGCTACACCTTC
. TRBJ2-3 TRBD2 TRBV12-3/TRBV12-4 CASSSTSGRTDTQYF TGTGCCAGCAGTTCTACTAGCGGGAGGACTGATACGCAGTATTTT